This entry describes one TCR beta chain. Its antigen is not identified. This entry belongs to a study of cytomegalovirus exposure and HLA in healthy donors. Study information: The same platform used for the 500 to 850 first-cohort repertoires was also used for the 100 to 150 validation repertoires, as a later analysis reported. Study-wide findings and caveats: In the 120 validation repertoires, a later analysis found that first-cohort TCR clusters tended to co-occur. TCR beta chains numbering more than 150 were designated cytomegalovirus-associated.

The donors were members of the roughly 120-subject validation cohort (separate from the roughly 700-subject first cohort). The protocol was immunoSEQ multiplex PCR, while the TCRdb copy is restricted to in-frame clones and leaves out a portion. The sample includes under 150,000 clones, around 87% of them seen just once. This clonotype was obtained from a woman between 18 and 29 years old in good health and CMV-seropositive. The material sequenced was PBMCs.

CDR3 sequence reads: CASSASTGAGEAFF. The CDR3 DNA is TGTGCCAGCAGCGCCTCGACAGGGGCCGGCGAAGCTTTCTTT. This chain uses TRBV9 with TRBJ1-1, with 8 bases lining up with TRBD1. V lost 3 bases and J lost 8; bases outside the gene matches: 9. Germline V gene lookup returns CDR1 SGDLS and CDR2 YYNGEE. CDR3 size: 14 residues.